These 25 T cell receptor beta chains were sequenced from one sample in a study of blood T cell repertoires in COVID-19 (dated by TCRdb to 2018 to 2021). The method was the immunoSEQ multiplex PCR assay. In TCRdb, the immuneACCESS table is reduced to in-frame sequences with V and J assigned. These tables do not hold every clone; where another copy was compared, an unresolved V gene accounts for under half, and the others remain unexplained. The sample yields 95,000 to 150,000 clones; roughly 80% were counted once. The leading ten clones occupy around 6% of the sample. What was sequenced was peripheral blood. The receptors were sampled from a man aged 55-75 years with acute or convalescent COVID-19.

This clone was counted a few times. This sequence joins TRBV29-1 and TRBJ1-4; D is perhaps TRBD1 (5 bases). With 3 bases removed from V and 8 bases from J, the gap between germline ends came to 13 bases. The CDR3 has 13 residues. Per germline, CDR1 SQVTM and CDR2 ANQGSEA. The CDR3 reads CSVDPGGEEKLFF. The CDR3 region has the DNA TGCAGCGTTGACCCGGGGGGAGAGGAAAAACTGTTTTTT.

As DNA, the CDR3 is TGCGCCAGCAGTGAGTCACGCAGGGAAGGCTACACCTTC. Translating gives CASSESRREGYTF. This chain links TRBV10-2 with TRBJ1-2, with a tentative D call TRBD1 (5 bases). The length of the CDR3 is 13 residues. The V and J ends lost 0 bases and 8 bases respectively, with 10 bases between them. From germline, CDR1 is WSHSY and CDR2 SAAADI.

DNA for the CDR3: TGTGCTAGTGGTTTTGAAGGGGGCTATAACTATGGCTACACCTTC. Protein sequence: CASGFEGGYNYGYTF. This chain joins TRBV12-5 and TRBJ1-2; TRBD1 matches at 7 bases. Germline values: CDR1 LGHNT, CDR2 FRNRAP. The length of the CDR3 is 15 residues. Losses at the gene ends were 3 bases for V and 1 base for J; bases not matched to a gene: 5. The whole variable domain, remainder taken from reference TRBV12-5 and TRBJ1-2, is DARVTQTPRHKVTEMGQEVTMRCQPILGHNTVFWYRQTMMQGLELLAYFRNRAPLDDSGMPKDRFSAEMPDATLATLKIQPSEPRDSAVYFCASGFEGGYNYGYTFGSGTRLTVV.

V is TRBV25-1 and J is TRBJ2-1; 7 positions match TRBD2. The germline CDR1 and CDR2 sequences are MGHDK and SYGVNS. This CDR3 spans 16 amino acids. The V segment lost 3 bases and the J segment 6 bases; nucleotides outside the gene matches: 11. The DNA of the CDR3 is TGTGCCAGCAGTGATCCACGGGGGGTCCCGCCCAATGAGCAGTTCTTC. This sequence encodes CASSDPRGVPPNEQFF.

V and J are TRBV9 and TRBJ2-5; 9 bases line up with TRBD2. V was pared by 4 bases and J by 2 bases, with 12 bases of the junction left unmatched. The CDR3 consists of 17 residues. Per the germline V gene, CDR1 is SGDLS and CDR2 is YYNGEE. In DNA form, the CDR3 reads TGTGCCAGCAGCCCCCGAGCTAGCGGGGCAACTCAAGAGACCCAGTACTTC. It translates to CASSPRASGATQETQYF. Full variable domain (rest looked up from reference TRBV9 and TRBJ2-5): DSGVTQTPKHLITATGQRVTLRCSPRSGDLSVYWYQQSLDQGLQFLIQYYNGEERAKGNILERFSAQQFPDLHSELNLSSLELGDSALYFCASSPRASGATQETQYFGPGTRLLVL.

This rearrangement joins TRBV4-1 to TRBJ1-6, with TRBD1 matching 7 bases. Germline V gives CDR1 MGHRA, CDR2 YSYEKL. The CDR3 length is 16 residues. Trimming cost V 0 bases and J 10 bases; bases outside gene matches: 9. The CDR3 reads CASSQEGAGGRSPLHF. CDR3 DNA sequence: TGCGCCAGCAGCCAAGAAGGGGCAGGGGGGAGATCACCCCTCCACTTT.

This clone was counted many times. V usage is TRBV6-5 and J usage is TRBJ1-1; the D gene is possibly TRBD1 (5 bases). The V end was cut by 4 bases, the J end by 11 bases, with 26 bases between. This CDR3 contains 16 residues. Germline V gene data show CDR1 as MNHEY and CDR2 as SVGAGI. CDR3 loop: CASSSLRINGAPRAFF. CDR3 bases: TGTGCCAGCAGTTCTTTGAGAATTAATGGGGCCCCTCGGGCTTTCTTT.

V gene TRBV5-1 combines with J gene TRBJ2-2; 7 bases fit TRBD1. Germline V gene sequence: CDR1 SGHRS, CDR2 YFSETQ. The CDR3 is 15 amino acids. The V segment lost 1 base and the J segment 5 bases; nucleotides outside the gene matches: 5. The CDR3: CASSLTTGRTGELFF. CDR3 bases: TGCGCCAGCAGCTTGACGACAGGGCGAACCGGGGAGCTGTTTTTT. The complete variable domain, with remaining parts taken from reference TRBV5-1 and TRBJ2-2, reads KAGVTQTPRYLIKTRGQQVTLSCSPISGHRSVSWYQQTPGQGLQFLFEYFSETQRNKGNFPGRFSGRQFSNSRSEMNVSTLELGDSALYLCASSLTTGRTGELFFGEGSRLTVL.

The CDR3 DNA reads as TGTGCCAGCAGCTTAGTATCCAGCGGGAACACCGGGGAGCTGTTTTTT. It yields the protein CASSLVSSGNTGELFF. This chain uses TRBV7-6 with TRBJ2-2; D is perhaps TRBD2 (5 bases). The CDR3 contains 16 residues. Per the germline V gene, CDR1 is SGHVS and CDR2 is FNYEAQ. V lost 1 base and J lost 1, with 10 bases in between.

The chain employs TRBV7-9 and TRBJ2-3; D is unclear. Germline values: CDR1 SEHNR, CDR2 FQNEAQ (reference sequence). V lost 3 bases, J lost 0 bases, and 10 bases lay in between. The CDR3 consists of 15 residues. The CDR3 DNA is TGTGCCAGCAGCTTTAGAAGCGTTAGCACAGATACGCAGTATTTT. This gives the protein CASSFRSVSTDTQYF.

The chain recombines TRBV6-5 with TRBJ2-2; a possible D gene is TRBD1 (5 bases). This CDR3 spans 12 amino acids. The germline V gene has CDR1 MNHEY and CDR2 SVGAGI. V was cut by 9 bases and J by 4 bases, with 9 bases left in between. The chain's CDR3 is CASVTATGELFF. DNA for the CDR3: TGTGCCAGTGTGACAGCCACCGGGGAGCTGTTTTTT.

The chain links TRBV6-2 or TRBV6-3 to TRBJ2-2, with D perhaps matching TRBD2 (5 bases). In germline, CDR1 is MNHEY, CDR2 SVGEGT. The CDR3 totals 16 residues. The V gene lost 0 bases and the J gene lost 1 base, with 9 bases spanning the gap. The CDR3 bases are TGTGCCAGCAGTTACTCGACCGGGGTGAACACCGGGGAGCTGTTTTTT. Its protein product is CASSYSTGVNTGELFF.

V is TRBV10-3 and J is TRBJ2-3; 10 bases align to TRBD2. The CDR3 is 15 amino acids. Looked up from germline, CDR1 is ENHRY and CDR2 is SYGVKD. Unmatched junction bases numbered 6, after V lost 6 bases and J lost 3 bases. CDR3 bases: TGTGCCATCAGCCTAGCGGGAGTGGAGACAGATACGCAGTATTTT. This encodes CAISLAGVETDTQYF.

The chain joins TRBV24-1 to TRBJ2-1; D gene uncertain. Germline CDR1 and CDR2: KGHDR and SFDVKD. V shed 2 bases and J shed 4 bases, with 5 bases lying between them. The CDR3 is made up of 13 amino acids. The chain's CDR3 is CATSDYGYNEQFF. DNA for the CDR3: TGTGCCACCAGTGATTACGGGTACAATGAGCAGTTCTTC.

This sequence joins TRBV19 and TRBJ1-5; D might be TRBD1 (5 bases). The CDR3 has 15 amino acids. Trimming took off 1 base at V and 5 bases at J, with 12 bases between the two ends. Germline values: CDR1 LNHDA, CDR2 SQIVND (reference sequence). CDR3 sequence: CASSIAPGKDQPQHF. CDR3 DNA sequence: TGTGCCAGTAGTATAGCACCAGGGAAAGATCAGCCCCAGCATTTT.

The genes are TRBV30 and TRBJ1-4, with TRBD1 matching 7 bases. Germline V lookup: CDR1 GTSNPN, CDR2 SVGIG (reference sequence). V lost 5 bases and J lost 10; bases outside the gene matches: 7. The CDR3 runs 12 residues. In DNA, the CDR3 is TGTGCCTGGGGCCCCGGGACAGTAAAACTGTTTTTT. Translation: CAWGPGTVKLFF. Complete variable domain (other parts from reference TRBV30 and TRBJ1-4): SQTIHQWPATLVQPVGSPLSLECTVEGTSNPNLYWYRQAAGRGLQLLFYSVGIGQISSEVPQNLSASRPQDRQFILSSKKLLLSDSGFYLCAWGPGTVKLFFGSGTQLSVL.

V gene TRBV30 combines with J gene TRBJ1-5; maybe TRBD1 (5 bases). The CDR3 runs 14 residues. Germline CDR1 GTSNPN, CDR2 SVGIG (reference sequence). V was clipped by 5 bases and J by 2 bases, with 13 bases between them. The CDR3 DNA is TGTGCCTGGTCAAGGGGTGGTGGCAATCAGCCCCAGCATTTT. Its protein product is CAWSRGGGNQPQHF. The whole variable domain, filled in from reference TRBV30 and TRBJ1-5, reads SQTIHQWPATLVQPVGSPLSLECTVEGTSNPNLYWYRQAAGRGLQLLFYSVGIGQISSEVPQNLSASRPQDRQFILSSKKLLLSDSGFYLCAWSRGGGNQPQHFGDGTRLSIL.

The rearrangement links TRBV7-3 to TRBJ1-2; 12 bases match TRBD1. This CDR3 region has 15 residues. V shed 3 bases, J shed 4 bases, and the junction held 3 bases outside the gene matches. CDR1 and CDR2 from the germline V gene are SGHTA and FQGTGA. CDR3 loop: CASSLGTGGSYGYTF. CDR3 in DNA: TGTGCCAGCAGCTTGGGGACAGGGGGCTCCTATGGCTACACCTTC.

This chain joins TRBV2 and TRBJ2-3; TRBD1 matches at 8 bases. Losses at the gene ends were 6 bases for V and 2 bases for J; bases not matched to a gene: 10. The CDR3 spans 16 residues. Per germline, CDR1 SNHLY and CDR2 FYNNEI. The CDR3 here is CASSGGLGQATDTQYF. The CDR3 nucleotides are TGTGCCAGCAGCGGAGGCTTGGGACAGGCCACAGATACGCAGTATTTT. Supplemented by reference TRBV2 and TRBJ2-3, the full variable domain reads EPEVTQTPSHQVTQMGQEVILRCVPISNHLYFYWYRQILGQKVEFLVSFYNNEISEKSEIFDDQFSVERPDGSNFTLKIRSTKLEDSAMYFCASSGGLGQATDTQYFGPGTRLTVL.

The genes are TRBV27 and TRBJ2-1; D unclear. Germline-derived CDR1 and CDR2 are MNHEY and SMNVEV (reference sequence). This CDR3 contains 14 residues. V lost 3 bases, J lost 8 bases, and 14 bases lay in between. The CDR3 sequence: CASSFSKLGDEQFF. The CDR3 DNA reads as TGTGCCAGCAGTTTTTCCAAACTTGGTGATGAGCAGTTCTTC.

In its sample, this clone was seen many times. The chain has TRBV5-1 and TRBJ2-2; the match to TRBD2 covers 7 bases. Trimming cost V 5 bases and J 6 bases; bases outside gene matches: 10. The CDR3 length is 15 residues. CDR1 is SGHRS, CDR2 YFSETQ, per germline. CDR3 in DNA: TGCGCCAGCAGTTCCGCGGGGGTCGGTCCCGGGGAGCTGTTTTTT. Translated: CASSSAGVGPGELFF. Complete variable domain (other parts from reference TRBV5-1 and TRBJ2-2): KAGVTQTPRYLIKTRGQQVTLSCSPISGHRSVSWYQQTPGQGLQFLFEYFSETQRNKGNFPGRFSGRQFSNSRSEMNVSTLELGDSALYLCASSSAGVGPGELFFGEGSRLTVL.

The genes are TRBV5-1 and TRBJ1-5; a weak D match, TRBD1 (6 bases). Trimming removed 4 bases at V and 10 bases at J, with 18 bases between. Germline V gene sequence: CDR1 SGHRS, CDR2 YFSETQ. The CDR3 totals 14 residues. The CDR3 spells CASSPVGGPGPQHF. Here the CDR3 DNA reads TGCGCCAGCAGCCCTGTAGGGGGTCCGGGACCCCAGCATTTT. The entire variable domain, with the rest obtained from reference TRBV5-1 and TRBJ1-5, is as follows: KAGVTQTPRYLIKTRGQQVTLSCSPISGHRSVSWYQQTPGQGLQFLFEYFSETQRNKGNFPGRFSGRQFSNSRSEMNVSTLELGDSALYLCASSPVGGPGPQHFGDGTRLSIL.

This clone was seen just once. This chain connects TRBV7-3 to TRBJ2-1; D not resolved. The germline CDR1 and CDR2 sequences are SGHTA and FQGTGA. This CDR3 has 12 amino acids. With 3 bases removed from V and 10 bases from J, the gap between germline ends came to 10 bases. The CDR3 nucleotides read TGTGCCAGCAGCTTTGGTTCCAGAGAGCAGTTCTTC. Translation: CASSFGSREQFF.

The V and J genes are TRBV5-4 and TRBJ1-2, with 11 bases aligning to TRBD1. CDR3 length equals 15 residues. Per germline, CDR1 SGHNT and CDR2 YYREEE (reference sequence). J lost 3 bases, V lost 4 bases, and 5 bases had no gene match. The CDR3 region has the DNA TGTGCCAGCAGCGTAGGACAGGGGGCAGACTATGGCTACACCTTC. This encodes CASSVGQGADYGYTF.

The rearrangement uses TRBV9 and TRBJ2-2; a possible D gene is TRBD2 (7 bases). CDR3 size: 16 residues. Trimming took off 0 bases at V and 4 bases at J, with 13 bases between the two ends. Germline-derived CDR1 and CDR2 are SGDLS and YYNGEE. The CDR3 spells CASSVVGGAVTGELFF. CDR3 bases: TGTGCCAGCAGCGTAGTTGGGGGGGCGGTCACCGGGGAGCTGTTTTTT. Based on the CDR3 plus reference TRBV9 and TRBJ2-2, the full variable domain is DSGVTQTPKHLITATGQRVTLRCSPRSGDLSVYWYQQSLDQGLQFLIQYYNGEERAKGNILERFSAQQFPDLHSELNLSSLELGDSALYFCASSVVGGAVTGELFFGEGSRLTVL.